The T cell receptor (beta chain) under discussion was sequenced for a study of response to subunit inactivated influenza vaccine. This clonotype has only a few counts. What it binds is unknown. MiXCR, applied by TCRdb to the RT-PCR reads, yields one record per CDR3 protein. The repertoire consists of 650,000 to 800,000 distinct CDR3 sequences, with more than 11% occurring once and the leading ten covering approximately 6.5%. The V and J ends lost 4 bases and 5 bases, in that order; junction bases with no gene match: 14. CDR3 length: 17 amino acids. The germline gives CDR1 SGDLS, CDR2 YYNGEE. General study results and limits: The authors proposed limited new T cell recruitment per seasonal influenza vaccination.

The clonotype originates from a man aged 45-60 years who received an inactivated influenza vaccine. Sequences were derived from PBMCs from blood, sampled around two weeks before vaccination. This chain connects TRBV9 to TRBJ2-1; 8 bases match TRBD2. The CDR3 DNA is TGTGCCAGCAGCCGGCCACTAGCGGCATCTGATCACAATGAGCAGTTCTTC. Protein product: CASSRPLAASDHNEQFF.